A selection of T cell receptor beta chains follows, all from one sample in a study of blood T cells in healthy people across ages. TCRdb independently ran MiXCR on the 5' RACE reads; one entry per CDR3 protein. This table has 1.5 million to 2 million distinct CDR3 sequences, approximately 40% appearing once. The sequenced sample was blood. The receptors were gathered from a human donor in good health. The CDR3 runs from the conserved cysteine through the conserved F or W. A D gene is named only where the DNA matches it firmly. Size tells how often a clone was seen (once, few, many) or the class of an expanded clone, and some rows leave it out.

V	J	size	D	CDR3	DNA
TRBV27	TRBJ2-3	few	NA	CASSSGLPGDTQYF	TGTGCCAGCAGTTCGGGACTCCCGGGAGATACGCAGTATTTT
TRBV6-5	TRBJ2-5	few	TRBD2	CASRLTSGEFQETQYF	TGTGCCAGCAGGCTAACTAGCGGAGAATTCCAAGAGACCCAGTACTTC
TRBV7-2	TRBJ1-4	few	NA	CASGLGGINEKLFF	TGTGCCAGCGGCTTAGGGGGGATAAATGAAAAACTGTTTTTT
TRBV7-2	TRBJ2-3	NA	NA	CASTIGGTDTQYF	TGTGCCAGCACCATAGGGGGTACAGATACGCAGTATTTT
TRBV20-1	TRBJ2-5	NA	NA	CSVRKKYQETQYF	TGCAGTGTTCGGAAGAAGTACCAAGAGACCCAGTACTTC
TRBV14	TRBJ2-1	few	TRBD1	CASSQTRGPAYNEQFF	TGTGCCAGCAGCCAGACCAGGGGGCCGGCCTACAATGAGCAGTTCTTC
TRBV2	TRBJ1-1	NA	TRBD1	CASSPGQGFVGTEAFF	TGTGCCAGCAGTCCGGGACAGGGTTTTGTTGGCACTGAAGCTTTCTTT
TRBV5-8	TRBJ1-1	NA	NA	CASLQGLTRGTEAFF	TGTGCCAGCCTACAGGGTCTAACACGAGGCACTGAAGCTTTCTTT
TRBV12-3/TRBV12-4	TRBJ2-7	NA	NA	CASSSPRDKRGEQYF	TGTGCCAGCAGTTCCCCCCGGGACAAGCGTGGAGAGCAGTACTTC
TRBV5-1	TRBJ2-7	NA	NA	CASSVLPLDTYEQYF	TGCGCCAGCAGCGTACTTCCACTCGACACCTACGAGCAGTACTTC
TRBV13	TRBJ1-1	NA	TRBD1	CASSLFFVWDRGTEAFF	TGTGCCAGCAGCTTATTTTTTGTTTGGGACAGGGGAACTGAAGCTTTCTTT
TRBV29-1	TRBJ1-1	NA	NA	CSVSQLTGTEAFF	TGCAGCGTTTCTCAATTAACGGGCACTGAAGCTTTCTTT
TRBV5-1	TRBJ1-1	NA	TRBD1	CASSLLPGGANTEAFF	TGCGCCAGCAGCTTGTTGCCAGGGGGTGCGAACACTGAAGCTTTCTTT
TRBV7-2	TRBJ1-2	few	NA	CASTTSYGYTF	TGTGCCAGCACGACCAGCTATGGCTACACCTTC
TRBV20-1	TRBJ1-2	NA	TRBD1	CSASPGQGGYTF	TGCAGTGCTAGCCCTGGACAGGGCGGCTACACCTTC
TRBV20-1	TRBJ1-6	NA	NA	CSAREPWTENSPLHF	TGCAGTGCTAGAGAACCCTGGACAGAAAATTCACCCCTCCACTTT
TRBV6-4	TRBJ1-4	NA	NA	CASSDSEEGVEKRFF	TGTGCCAGCAGTGACTCGGAGGAGGGGGTAGAAAAACGGTTTTTT
TRBV6-2/TRBV6-3	TRBJ1-2	NA	NA	CASSLILLKDYGYTF	TGTGCCAGCAGTTTGATCCTCCTGAAGGACTATGGCTACACCTTC
TRBV28	TRBJ2-3	NA	NA	CASSHDSGGTDTQYF	TGTGCCAGCAGCCACGACAGCGGAGGCACAGATACGCAGTATTTT
TRBV28	TRBJ2-7	NA	TRBD1	CASSLSVRGGGQYF	TGTGCCAGCAGTTTGAGTGTGCGAGGGGGCGGGCAGTACTTC
TRBV7-9	TRBJ1-2	NA	NA	CASSQMEGGYTF	TGTGCCAGCAGCCAAATGGAGGGTGGCTACACCTTC
TRBV12-3/TRBV12-4	TRBJ1-5	NA	NA	CASGLGGIQPQHF	TGTGCCAGCGGTTTAGGGGGAATTCAGCCCCAGCATTTT
TRBV6-6	TRBJ1-1	NA	NA	CASSGRGTVNTEAFF	TGTGCCAGCAGTGGACGGGGTACGGTAAACACTGAAGCTTTCTTT
TRBV7-9	TRBJ2-1	once	NA	CASSLAPANEQFF	TGTGCCAGCAGCTTAGCTCCCGCGAATGAGCAGTTCTTC
TRBV11-2	TRBJ2-5	few	NA	CASREWGKETQYF	TGTGCCAGCAGGGAGTGGGGAAAAGAGACCCAGTACTTC
TRBV19	TRBJ1-1	NA	TRBD1	CASSIGGNRGLTEAFF	TGTGCCAGTAGTATTGGGGGGAACAGGGGTCTTACTGAAGCTTTCTTT
TRBV6-2/TRBV6-3	TRBJ1-1	NA	NA	CASRNWMRRNTEAFF	TGTGCCAGCAGGAATTGGATGCGGAGAAACACTGAAGCTTTCTTT
TRBV5-1	TRBJ2-1	once	NA	CASSPGTSGAVEQFF	TGCGCCAGCAGCCCCGGGACTTCCGGGGCCGTGGAGCAGTTCTTC
TRBV2	TRBJ2-7	NA	NA	CASEGRSSYEQYF	TGTGCCAGCGAGGGCAGGAGCTCCTACGAGCAGTACTTC
TRBV4-3	TRBJ2-6	NA	NA	CASSQVSGGVLSGANVLTF	TGCGCCAGCAGCCAAGTATCAGGCGGGGTATTGTCTGGGGCCAACGTCCTGACTTTC
TRBV7-9	TRBJ1-4	NA	NA	CASSNPGARYEKLFF	TGTGCCAGCAGCAACCCAGGGGCGAGGTATGAAAAACTGTTTTTT
TRBV4-1	TRBJ2-6	NA	NA	CASSQGTTQRSGANVLTF	TGCGCCAGCAGCCAGGGGACAACACAGAGATCTGGGGCCAACGTCCTGACTTTC
TRBV6-2/TRBV6-3	TRBJ2-7	NA	TRBD1	CASSQKGANEQYF	TGTGCCAGCAGCCAGAAGGGGGCAAACGAGCAGTACTTC